A single sample is the source of the 28 T cell receptor beta chains below, sequenced in a study of molecular identifiers for immune sequencing clone quantification. TCRdb passed the PCR reads through MiXCR, listing each CDR3 protein once. The sample has 70,000 to 95,000 distinct CDR3 sequences; roughly 19% are singletons. Sequencing was carried out using naive CD8+ T cells from blood, with Jurkat cell RNA spiked in. Subset noted: FACS-sorted CD8+CD4-CCR7+CD45RA+ naive T cells. Source of these receptors: a human donor in good health. Some libraries in this study had Jurkat cell RNA spiked in.

There are many counts of this clonotype. This chain links TRBV7-6 with TRBJ1-1, with D possibly matching TRBD1 (5 bases). CDR1 and CDR2 (germline): SGHVS, FNYEAQ. The CDR3 length is 14 residues. The V end was cut by 6 bases, the J end by 1 base, with 12 bases between. CDR3 nucleotides: TGTGCCAGCAGATCGGTCAGGGAGAACACTGAAGCTTTCTTT. Protein sequence: CASRSVRENTEAFF.

Comments on this clonotype: The junction departs from germline at one end; a sequencing error may be responsible. The chain is built from TRBV4-1 and TRBJ1-4; a possible D gene is TRBD1 (6 bases). Germline V gene lookup returns CDR1 MGHRA and CDR2 YSYEKL. The CDR3 is 16 amino acids. This chain's CDR3 is CASCQGRGQTNEKLFF. In DNA, the CDR3 is TGCGCCAGCTGCCAAGGGCGCGGACAGACTAATGAAAAACTGTTTTTT.

About this clonotype itself: This could be a read error, since a much larger clone is one nucleotide away. The chain has TRBV14 and TRBJ1-1; 7 bases agree with TRBD1. J lost 7 bases, V lost 6 bases, and 17 bases had no gene match. Germline CDR1 reads SGHDN; CDR2 reads FVKESK. This CDR3 is built from 16 residues. DNA of the CDR3: TGTGCCAGCAGTCTCGCAAGAGGGACAGCGGGCAATGAAGCTTTCTTT. Its protein product is CASSLARGTAGNEAFF.

The chain combines TRBV5-6 with TRBJ2-5; weak D call: TRBD1 (6 bases). CDR3 length: 15 amino acids. Trimming pared 4 bases from V and 7 bases from J, leaving 20 bases between. CDR1 and CDR2 from the germline V gene are SGHDT and YYEEEE. CDR3 residues: CASSPGTSERGTQYF. The CDR3 nucleotides read TGTGCCAGCAGCCCCGGGACATCTGAACGGGGGACCCAGTACTTC.

This clonotype was counted ten times or more. The chain combines TRBV29-1 with TRBJ1-3; D remains ambiguous. The CDR3 has 12 residues. Germline V gene sequence: CDR1 SQVTM, CDR2 ANQGSEA. V lost 7 bases, J lost 7 bases, and 14 bases lay in between. CDR3 region: CSAIVGGNTIYF. CDR3 DNA sequence: TGCAGCGCTATCGTGGGAGGTAACACCATATATTTT.

To note about this clonotype: This may be a read error: a much more frequent sequence differs by one nucleotide. The chain joins TRBV4-1 to TRBJ2-7; no reliable D call. The CDR3 loop spans 17 amino acids. Germline CDR1 is MGHRA and CDR2 is YSYEKL. The CDR3 loop reads CSSSQDSPVGGSYEQYF. In DNA, the CDR3 is TGCTCCAGCAGCCAAGATTCACCTGTGGGCGGTTCCTACGAGCAGTACTTC.

This clonotype was seen at least ten times. This sequence joins TRBV12-3 or TRBV12-4 and TRBJ1-2, with D maybe TRBD1 (5 bases). This CDR3 has 12 amino acids. Between the trimmed V and J ends, which lost 5 bases and 4 bases, there was a span of 8 bases. For the CDR3, the DNA is TGTGCCAGCAGTGACAGCATCTATGGCTACACCTTC. Amino acids: CASSDSIYGYTF.

This clonotype occurred a few times. The V gene is TRBV5-8, the J gene TRBJ2-7; D might be TRBD1 or TRBD2, each matching 7 bases. CDR3 length equals 15 residues. Trimming pared 4 bases from V and 6 bases from J, leaving 20 bases between. Germline V CDR1 and CDR2: SGHTS, YDEGEE. The CDR3 is CASSPEGRGPAEQYF. Written as DNA, the CDR3 is TGTGCCAGCAGCCCGGAGGGGAGGGGGCCAGCCGAGCAGTACTTC.

Comments on this clonotype: A much larger clone sits a single nucleotide away, making a read error possible. The chain employs TRBV6-6 and TRBJ1-1; D gene uncertain. This CDR3 is 12 amino acids long. Germline values: CDR1 MNHNY, CDR2 SVGAGI (reference sequence). Trimming shortened V by 6 bases and J by 11 bases, and 16 bases separated the two germline ends. As DNA, the CDR3 is TGTGCCAGCAGCGTAGGCACGAAGAGGGCTTTCTTT. Encoded protein: CASSVGTKRAFF.

Details on this clonotype: A much larger clone lies a single base off, so this may be a read error. The chain has TRBV27 and TRBJ2-5, with D possibly being TRBD2 (6 bases). CDR1 and CDR2 from the germline V gene are MNHEY and SMNVEV (reference sequence). The V end was cut by 6 bases, the J end by 9 bases, with 17 bases between. The CDR3 contains 13 residues. The CDR3: CASRGSVGEAQYF. The DNA for the CDR3 is TGTGCCAGCAGGGGTTCAGTCGGGGAGGCCCAGTACTTC.

This chain connects TRBV7-9 to TRBJ2-3; D might be TRBD1 (6 bases). Germline V lookup: CDR1 SEHNR, CDR2 FQNEAQ (reference sequence). The CDR3 is 17 amino acids. The germline V and J ends were trimmed by 0 bases and 6 bases, with 19 bases remaining between them. The CDR3 DNA follows: TGTGCCAGCAGCTTAGCGATGGTCCTGGACAGCTCCGATACGCAGTATTTT. Translated: CASSLAMVLDSSDTQYF.

The table lists this clonotype with a few counts. One base away lies a much larger clone, so this may be a sequencing read error. V and J are TRBV7-2 and TRBJ2-1; D not certain. The CDR3 is made up of 15 amino acids. CDR1 and CDR2 (germline): SGHTA, FQGNSA. The CDR3 bases are TGTGCCAGCAGCTTAGACATTGGGGTTTACAATGGGCAGTTCTTC. It translates to CASSLDIGVYNGQFF. Together with reference TRBV7-2 and TRBJ2-1, the CDR3 gives the full variable domain: GAGVSQSPSNKVTEKGKDVELRCDPISGHTALYWYRQSLGQGLEFLIYFQGNSAPDKSGLPSDRFSAERTGGSVSTLTIQRTQQEDSAVYLCASSLDIGVYNGQFFGPGTRLTVL.

This clonotype was recorded many times. The gene calls are TRBV30 and TRBJ2-3; D possibly corresponds to TRBD1 (5 bases). Trimming left V 6 bases short and J 0 bases short, with 16 bases between. Germline CDR1 and CDR2: GTSNPN and SVGIG (reference sequence). The length of the CDR3 is 15 residues. The CDR3 DNA follows: TGTGCCTGCACCTCTGGGGCATCTAGCACAGATACGCAGTATTTT. It is translated as CACTSGASSTDTQYF.

This clonotype has a count of ten or more. The rearrangement links TRBV7-2 to TRBJ1-4, with a possible D match to TRBD1 (6 bases). The CDR3 is 14 residues long. The germline V gene has CDR1 SGHTA and CDR2 FQGNSA. V gave up 4 bases and J gave up 4 bases, with 10 bases separating them. CDR3 residues: CASSSDSYNEKLFF. The DNA of the CDR3 is TGTGCCAGCAGCTCGGACAGCTATAATGAAAAACTGTTTTTT.

The V gene is TRBV6-5, the J gene TRBJ2-5; 7 bases agree with TRBD2. V shed 5 bases, J shed 7 bases, and the junction held 4 bases outside the gene matches. Germline values: CDR1 MNHEY, CDR2 SVGAGI. CDR3 length: 12 amino acids. The DNA of the CDR3 is TGTGCCAGCAGTGGCGGGAGTTGGACCCAGTACTTC. Its translation is CASSGGSWTQYF.

At least ten counts were recorded for this clonotype. The CDR3 nucleotides are TGCGCCAGCAGCCAAGGACAGGGGGCTGGGACCGGGGAGCTGTTTTTT. Translated, it gives CASSQGQGAGTGELFF. V usage is TRBV4-1 and J usage is TRBJ2-2; TRBD1 agrees at 10 bases. V was pared by 1 base and J by 5 bases, with 4 bases of the junction left unmatched. CDR1 MGHRA and CDR2 YSYEKL come from the germline V gene. The length of the CDR3 is 16 residues.

This clonotype showed up many times. The V call is TRBV5-1, the J call TRBJ1-4; tentatively, D is TRBD1 (6 bases). Per the germline V gene, CDR1 is SGHRS and CDR2 is YFSETQ. V shed 1 base and J shed 6 bases, with 13 bases lying between them. This CDR3 has 15 amino acids. The CDR3, as DNA: TGCGCCAGCAGCTTGTCCTGGGGGCCCGATGAAAAACTGTTTTTT. Translated: CASSLSWGPDEKLFF.

As concerns this clonotype: A read error may account for a junction end that differs from germline. The chain joins TRBV4-3 to TRBJ2-3; 10 bases line up with TRBD2. CDR3 length: 16 amino acids. Germline V gene lookup returns CDR1 LGHNA and CDR2 YSLEER. The CDR3 nucleotides are TGCGCCAACAGCCAGATTCTAGCGGGAGAGGCGGATACGCAGTATTTT. Protein: CANSQILAGEADTQYF.

A remark on this clonotype: A read error may be the cause here, since a much bigger clone is one base away. Lacking the conserved final phenylalanine or tryptophan, this CDR3 likely reflects a read error. The chain combines TRBV19 with TRBJ1-5; D is possibly TRBD1 (6 bases). The ends were cut back, 5 bases at V and 3 bases at J, with 17 bases in the middle. The CDR3 spans 16 residues. Germline V gene lookup returns CDR1 LNHDA and CDR2 SQIVND (reference sequence). The CDR3 protein is CASSLAGASYNQPQHS. The CDR3 DNA is TGTGCCAGTAGTCTTGCAGGGGCTTCCTACAATCAGCCCCAGCATTCT.

The V and J genes are TRBV12-5 and TRBJ2-3; tentatively, D is TRBD1 (5 bases). V was shortened by 1 base and J by 3 bases, with 11 bases between the two germline ends. The V gene's germline CDR1 is LGHNT and CDR2 FRNRAP. The length of the CDR3 is 15 residues. The CDR3 bases are TGTGCTAGTGGTTTGGAACGAACAGGAACAGATACGCAGTATTTT. Its translation: CASGLERTGTDTQYF.

For this clonotype: The CDR3 does not end in the conserved phenylalanine or tryptophan, so this is likely a read error. The CDR3 DNA sequence: TGTGCCAGCAGCTCATTAGCGGGGGGCACAGATACGCAGTATCTT. It encodes CASSSLAGGTDTQYL. The chain has TRBV7-3 and TRBJ2-3; TRBD2 matches at 9 bases. Looked up from germline, CDR1 is SGHTA and CDR2 is FQGTGA. CDR3 length: 15 amino acids. V lost 4 bases, J lost 1 base, and 3 bases stayed unmatched.

This clonotype came up many times. The rearrangement uses TRBV12-3 or TRBV12-4 and TRBJ1-4, with D maybe TRBD1 (5 bases). The CDR3 is 15 amino acids. The V end was cut by 4 bases, the J end by 5 bases, with 14 bases between. The CDR3 DNA is TGTGCCAGCAGTTCGATCACAGGAGTAAATGAAAAACTGTTTTTT. The encoded protein is CASSSITGVNEKLFF.

This clonotype was detected many times. The chain employs TRBV28 and TRBJ2-7; 7 bases match TRBD1. This CDR3 contains 15 residues. V lost 4 bases and J lost 2; bases outside the gene matches: 8. CDR1 and CDR2 (germline): MDHEN, SYDVKM. The CDR3 loop is CASSWARGRAYEQYF. CDR3 in DNA: TGTGCCAGCAGTTGGGCCAGGGGGAGAGCCTACGAGCAGTACTTC.

Notes on this clonotype: A much bigger clone sits one base away, suggesting this may be a read error. The rearrangement joins TRBV19 to TRBJ2-3, with D unclear. The germline gives CDR1 LNHDA, CDR2 SQIVND (reference sequence). Trimming removed 10 bases from V and 14 bases from J, with 16 bases in between. The CDR3 is 10 residues long. The CDR3: CAIPTSSRYF. Written as DNA, the CDR3 is TGTGCCATCCCGACCTCATCGCGGTATTTT.

This clonotype was seen at least ten times. The chain links TRBV6-2 or TRBV6-3 to TRBJ2-7; 10 positions match TRBD2. The V and J ends lost 3 bases and 2 bases, in that order; junction bases with no gene match: 22. Germline lookup yields CDR1 MNHEY and CDR2 SVGEGT. There are 21 residues in the CDR3. The CDR3 coding sequence is TGTGCCAGCAGTTATCTAGCGGGAGAAGCTAACCCGGTGTACCTACCCTACGAGCAGTACTTC. Its protein product is CASSYLAGEANPVYLPYEQYF.

This clonotype was observed many times. V and J are TRBV28 and TRBJ2-3; possibly TRBD1 or TRBD2 for D (5 bases each). This CDR3 has 13 residues. The ends were cut back, 10 bases at V and 4 bases at J, with 15 bases in the middle. CDR1 is MDHEN and CDR2 is SYDVKM in the germline V gene. The DNA for the CDR3 is TGTGCCACCGGGACCAGGGATTCAGATACGCAGTATTTT. As protein: CATGTRDSDTQYF.

Note on this clonotype: It may be a read error: a sequence one base away is much more abundant. This chain links TRBV6-1 with TRBJ2-3; 8 nucleotides agree with TRBD2. There are 13 residues in the CDR3. Looked up from germline, CDR1 is MNHNS and CDR2 is SASEGT. The CDR3 DNA reads TGTGCCATCCCGGGACTAGTGGCAGATGCGCAGTATTTT. It specifies CAIPGLVADAQYF.

The sample holds many counts of this clonotype. The rearrangement uses TRBV7-2 and TRBJ1-1; 8 bases are a match to TRBD1. V gave up 5 bases and J gave up 4 bases; unmatched junction bases: 9. Germline-derived CDR1 and CDR2 are SGHTA and FQGNSA. The CDR3 runs to 15 residues. CDR3 loop: CASSADRGFSTEAFF. CDR3 nucleotides: TGTGCCAGCAGCGCAGACAGGGGCTTTAGCACTGAAGCTTTCTTT.